Listed below are T cell receptor beta chains from one sample, sequenced in a study of cytomegalovirus exposure and HLA in healthy donors. This table comes from immunoSEQ multiplex PCR, and its TCRdb copy is limited to in-frame clones, with some not included. The sample shows tens of thousands of clones, around 65% of them seen only once. Source material: PBMCs. These receptor sequences come from a man in his sixties in good health and CMV-seropositive. Both conserved end residues are part of each CDR3. A D gene is named only where the DNA matches it firmly. Clone size, where shown, is once, few, many, or a class for clones that have expanded.

>TRBJ2-7|TRBV28|.|few
CASSFGAGSEQYF
>TRBJ2-7|TRBV5-4|TRBD2|medium-sized
CASSLRAGGFEQYF
>TRBJ1-6|TRBV11-2|.|.
CASSNTRGNSPLHF
>TRBJ1-2|TRBV9|.|.
CASSVEVTGRYGYTF
>TRBJ2-5|TRBV6-6|TRBD1|.
CASSTGTGVETQYF
>TRBJ2-2|TRBV28|.|once
CASSLSWNTGELFF
>TRBJ1-1|TRBV6-1|TRBD1|.
CASSGRQGNTEAFF
>TRBJ2-7|TRBV5-5|.|.
CASSYGGAGNYEQYF
>TRBJ1-2|TRBV28|.|.
CASSFATSRDHRATF
>TRBJ1-2|TRBV7-2|TRBD1|.
CASSLGGDRPFYGYTF
>TRBJ1-5|TRBV10-3|.|.
CATSLTEYSNQPQHF
>TRBJ1-1|TRBV27|.|.
CASSLWNTGTEAFF
>TRBJ2-7|TRBV11-2|TRBD2|.
CASSLGTSKYEQYF
>TRBJ2-5|TRBV7-2|TRBD1|.
CASSHGQGKETQYF
>TRBJ1-2|TRBV7-8|.|.
CASSLRWTPYLRQAETDYGYTF
>.|TRBV7-9|.|.
CASSILEAEQYF
>TRBJ1-2|TRBV28|TRBD1|.
CASSLVTGGRGYTF
>TRBJ2-1|TRBV11-2|TRBD2|.
CASSFQPGGNEQFF
>TRBJ2-7|TRBV5-1|TRBD1|.
CASSLQGATYEQYF
>TRBJ2-7|TRBV18|.|once
CASSPSGVGEQYF
>TRBJ1-2|TRBV2|.|.
CASKERGTYGVYTF
>TRBJ2-7|TRBV4-2|TRBD2|.
CASSQEPSGGLRSYEQYF
>TRBJ2-1|TRBV28|TRBD2|few
CASSLLNLAGGNEQFF
>TRBJ2-1|TRBV11-2|TRBD2|.
CASSLDWIGSGSEQFF
>TRBJ2-5|TRBV4-3|.|.
CASSQVAARGETQYF
>TRBJ2-3|TRBV9|.|.
CASSVPGVLTDTQYF
>TRBJ2-3|TRBV6-1|.|once
CASRDSVGTDTQYF
>TRBJ1-5|TRBV19|.|.
CASSIGHRSSNQPQHF
>TRBJ1-1|TRBV11-2|.|.
CASSSPQGPMNTEAFF
>TRBJ2-5|TRBV28|TRBD1|.
CASSSRTGPQTQYF
>TRBJ2-5|TRBV27|.|once
CASSLGGREYF
>TRBJ1-1|TRBV6-6|TRBD1|.
CASRLQGRTEAFF
>TRBJ1-3|TRBV6-5|.|few
CASSYSEQGGNTIYF